Described below is a single T cell receptor beta chain sequence and its context. The antigen it binds to is not known. No much larger clone exists at a distance of one base, and base qualities are not known. For deep sequencing, each PBMC sample was run in six replicates, with libraries mostly built from about 500 ng of input genomic DNA. The immunoSEQ hsTCRbeta kit was used to prepare TCRbeta libraries according to the manufacturer's instructions. Sequencing of the completed libraries took place using an Illumina NovaSeq 6000 S4 flow cell after they had been pooled to around 2.7 nM. The paper's processing steps were these. The immunoSEQ Analyzer handled quality control and preprocessing of the raw data. The analysis was restricted to productive rearrangements, with each unique CDR3 amino acid sequence defining a clonotype. Repertoire clonality was estimated as the Gini-Simpson index, which was computed with the R package tcR. Student's t test was used to compare Gini indices, while Pearson correlation assessed associations with tumor size change. In its TCRdb copy, this immuneACCESS table keeps in-frame sequences only and misses some clones. Where compared with another copy, unresolved V genes explain less than half of these, and the others have no known cause. The V and J calls and clone size come from that table; D and trimming were worked out from the DNA. Present in this sample are 30,000 to 40,000 clones, just under 90% of which were seen just once. The top ten hold about 3.5% of the sample.

The time point label, read with the paper, signifies: before neoadjuvant nivolumab. Patients had been newly diagnosed with stage II-IVA oral cavity squamous cell carcinoma, and no prior systemic or radiation treatment had been given to the patients. The cohort was composed of patients with HPV-negative, locally advanced oral cavity squamous cell carcinoma. No culture maintenance or expansion was done, as the peripheral blood mononuclear cells went straight to analysis. Samples came from a longitudinal correlative study of a single-arm phase II trial of neoadjuvant nivolumab in oral cavity squamous cell carcinoma. Subject-matched pre- and post-treatment PBMCs and tumors from three responders and three non-responders were subjected to genomic DNA-based TCRbeta sequencing. Peripheral blood mononuclear cells were collected once before nivolumab treatment and again after treatment, at the time of surgery. The Maxwell RSC DNA from Cells kit was used to extract genomic DNA from PBMCs.

Including cysteine and phenylalanine, the CDR3 has 15 amino acids. Of the read, only the CDR3 DNA is kept; its 45 bases are in frame from base 1. CDR1 and CDR2 (SGHRS, YFSETQ) derive from the germline V gene. Here V drops 4 bases and J drops 2 bases, and the junction holds 3 bases not matched to any gene. The data were taken from a study of neoadjuvant anti-PD-1 for oral cavity cancer (TCRdb year 2021). With regard to the full study: Before curative-intent surgical resection, most patients were given three to four biweekly doses of nivolumab at 3 mg/kg. A fourth nivolumab dose was given around day 43 to patients without progression, and definitive surgical resection was performed in those patients on days 50-56. Responders were defined as patients with complete response, partial response or stable disease by RECIST 1.1; non-responders were defined as patients with progression. The parent correlative cohort included approximately twelve patients, with an approximately 30% response rate.

Study-wide conclusions, independent of this receptor: Higher pretreatment blood TCRbeta clonality and lower post-treatment tumor TCRbeta clonality were correlated with higher pretreatment blood Treg/Th17 ratios. After neoadjuvant nivolumab, significantly higher T cell clonality (Gini index) was found within PBMCs in non-responders than in responders. Only a few patients per response group were included in the TCR analyses, and the authors called for validation in larger cohorts.

This TCR derives from a person aged 40-85 years with oral cavity squamous cell carcinoma. Recombination linked TRBV5-1 to TRBJ1-2, with TRBD1 matching 12 junction bases. Sample: PBMCs, taken before nivolumab (anti-PD-1) treatment. In nucleotides, the sequence is TGCGCCAGCAGCAGGGGACAGGGGGCGAACTATGGCTACACCTTC. Translated, it gives CASSRGQGANYGYTF. The entire variable domain, with the stretches around the CDR3 drawn from the reference TRBV5-1 and TRBJ1-2 proteins, is KAGVTQTPRYLIKTRGQQVTLSCSPISGHRSVSWYQQTPGQGLQFLFEYFSETQRNKGNFPGRFSGRQFSNSRSEMNVSTLELGDSALYLCASSRGQGANYGYTFGSGTRLTVV.